This TCR beta chain was documented in a study of blood T cell repertoires in COVID-19. The wider study: PBMCs, B-cell-depleted T cells, or T cells were the source of the cDNA or gDNA that made up the material.

Living in 24 US areas, the participants were between 18 and 89 years of age. Cohort 3 donors counted as recovered after two negative PCRs, clearance, or resolved symptoms. Sequencing used immunoSEQ multiplex PCR; TCRdb keeps in-frame clones, though not all of them. The sample consists of about 220,000 clones, about four fifths of them appearing once. The CDR3 contains 14 residues. Germline V gene sequence: CDR1 LGHNA, CDR2 YNFKEQ. V was cut by 4 bases and J by 3 bases, with 12 bases left in between. The clonotype originates from a woman between 55 and 75 years old who had recovered from COVID-19. V and J are TRBV4-2 and TRBJ1-2; TRBD1 is a possible D gene (5 bases). The sequenced sample consisted of PBMCs or T cells enriched from blood (not recorded which). CDR3 bases: TGTGCCAGCAGCCCCTCGACAGCTCACTATGGCTACACCTTC. Its protein product is CASSPSTAHYGYTF.